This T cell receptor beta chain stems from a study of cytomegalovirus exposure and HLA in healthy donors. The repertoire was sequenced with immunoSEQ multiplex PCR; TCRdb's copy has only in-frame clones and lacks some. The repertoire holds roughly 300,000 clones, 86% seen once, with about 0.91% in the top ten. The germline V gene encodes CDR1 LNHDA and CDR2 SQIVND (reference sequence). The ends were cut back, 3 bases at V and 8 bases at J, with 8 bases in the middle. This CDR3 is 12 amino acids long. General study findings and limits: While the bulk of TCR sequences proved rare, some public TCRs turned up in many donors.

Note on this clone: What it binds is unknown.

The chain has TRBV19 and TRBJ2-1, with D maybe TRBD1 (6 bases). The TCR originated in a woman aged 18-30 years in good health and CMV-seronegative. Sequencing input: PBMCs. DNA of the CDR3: TGTGCCAGTAGTATCCACAGGGATGAGCAGTTCTTC. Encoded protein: CASSIHRDEQFF.